This entry lists 24 T cell receptor beta chains sequenced from one sample in a study of cytomegalovirus exposure and HLA in healthy donors. Both 60 Vbeta primers and 13 Jbeta primers went into the PCR. Produced via immunoSEQ multiplex PCR; TCRdb's table is partial and in-frame only. Here the sample spans fewer than 200,000 clones, roughly 80% being singletons. Sequencing input: PBMCs. These receptors were obtained from a woman between 50 and 59 years old in good health and CMV-seropositive.

The chain joins TRBV2 to TRBJ2-7, with D possibly being TRBD2 (7 bases). V gave up 8 bases and J gave up 5 bases, with 16 bases separating them. The CDR3 extends over 13 amino acids. The germline gives CDR1 SNHLY, CDR2 FYNNEI. The CDR3 reads CASCWGGRDEQYF. DNA of the CDR3: TGTGCCAGCTGTTGGGGGGGCCGGGACGAGCAGTACTTC.

This clone was observed a handful of times. The V call is TRBV30, the J call TRBJ2-3; D is unclear. Germline CDR1 reads GTSNPN; CDR2 reads SVGIG (reference sequence). Deletions cut 2 bases from V and 2 bases from J, with 5 bases between. This CDR3 spans 12 amino acids. The CDR3: CAWSRLTDTQYF. The CDR3 DNA reads TGTGCCTGGAGTCGACTCACAGATACGCAGTATTTT.

The chain has TRBV10-3 and TRBJ1-4; D is unclear. The CDR3 contains 15 residues. Germline V gene data show CDR1 as ENHRY and CDR2 as SYGVKD. V was trimmed by 3 bases and J by 0 bases, leaving 8 bases between them. CDR3 DNA: TGTGCCATCAGTGATGGGAGTTCAACTAATGAAAAACTGTTTTTT. Amino acid sequence: CAISDGSSTNEKLFF.

This sequence joins TRBV4-2 and TRBJ2-1, with a weak D call TRBD2 (6 bases). Trimming stripped 1 base from V and 2 bases from J, with 15 bases between. Germline CDR1 reads LGHNA; CDR2 reads YNFKEQ. The CDR3 covers 17 residues. CDR3 amino acids: CASSQAPLAAAYNEQFF. Written as DNA, the CDR3 is TGTGCCAGCAGCCAAGCCCCACTAGCTGCCGCCTACAATGAGCAGTTCTTC.

V and J are TRBV27 and TRBJ1-1; the match to TRBD1 covers 9 bases. Losses at the gene ends were 5 bases for V and 2 bases for J; bases not matched to a gene: 6. CDR1 is MNHEY, CDR2 SMNVEV, per germline (reference sequence). This CDR3 is 15 amino acids long. CDR3 sequence: CASSTRQGGNTEAFF. CDR3 nucleotides: TGTGCCAGCAGTACCAGACAGGGGGGTAACACTGAAGCTTTCTTT.

The V gene is TRBV27, the J gene TRBJ1-4; TRBD1 matches at 10 bases. Germline CDR1 is MNHEY and CDR2 is SMNVEV (reference sequence). V gave up 5 bases and J gave up 4 bases; unmatched junction bases: 13. The CDR3 runs 18 residues. The CDR3 spells CASSTRTGGTTHNEKLFF. The CDR3 DNA reads as TGTGCCAGCAGTACCCGGACAGGGGGAACGACCCATAATGAAAAACTGTTTTTT.

This clone was seen once. V usage is TRBV5-1 and J usage is TRBJ2-4; 11 positions match TRBD2. The germline gives CDR1 SGHRS, CDR2 YFSETQ. The CDR3 length is 18 residues. J was trimmed by 3 bases and V by 3 bases; bases with no gene match: 11. The CDR3 nucleotides are TGCGCCAGCAGCTCCGAACTAGCGGGGGCCTTCCGCAAAAACATTCAGTACTTC. Residues: CASSSELAGAFRKNIQYF.

The gene calls are TRBV2 and TRBJ1-2, with a weak D call TRBD1 (5 bases). The CDR3 has 14 residues. Germline V gene lookup returns CDR1 SNHLY and CDR2 FYNNEI. The V and J ends lost 7 bases and 2 bases respectively, with 14 bases between them. The CDR3 sequence is CASNPTDENYGYTF. In DNA, the CDR3 is TGTGCCAGCAATCCGACAGACGAAAACTATGGCTACACCTTC.

The chain combines TRBV6-5 with TRBJ1-1, with unresolved D. CDR1 is MNHEY, CDR2 SVGAGI, per germline. V lost 5 bases, J lost 0 bases, and 10 bases lay in between. The CDR3 has 14 residues. In nucleotides, the CDR3 is TGTGCCAGCAGTCTACAGAGCATGAACACTGAAGCTTTCTTT. Amino acids: CASSLQSMNTEAFF.

This chain joins TRBV5-4 and TRBJ1-2; D is undetermined. The CDR3 has 15 residues. V was clipped by 5 bases and J by 0 bases, with 14 bases between them. The V gene's germline CDR1 is SGHNT and CDR2 YYREEE (reference sequence). The CDR3 loop is CASSPSTLANYGYTF. DNA for the CDR3: TGTGCCAGCAGTCCATCAACGTTAGCTAACTATGGCTACACCTTC.

The V and J genes are TRBV30 and TRBJ2-1; 9 nucleotides match TRBD1. CDR3 size: 11 residues. Germline lookup yields CDR1 GTSNPN and CDR2 SVGIG (reference sequence). With V trimmed by 0 bases and J by 15 bases, 3 bases remained unmatched. CDR3 sequence reads: CAWSVGGQGFF. The CDR3 DNA reads as TGTGCCTGGAGTGTAGGGGGACAGGGGTTCTTC.

CDR3 loop: CASLPRAGGTDTQYF. CDR3 nucleotides: TGCGCCAGCCTACCCCGGGCAGGGGGCACAGATACGCAGTATTTT. The V gene is TRBV5-1, the J gene TRBJ2-3; tentatively, D is TRBD1 (6 bases). Germline V gene sequence: CDR1 SGHRS, CDR2 YFSETQ. The CDR3 length is 15 residues. The germline V and J ends were trimmed by 7 bases and 1 base, with 16 bases remaining between them. Full variable domain (outside the CDR3, taken from reference TRBV5-1 and TRBJ2-3): KAGVTQTPRYLIKTRGQQVTLSCSPISGHRSVSWYQQTPGQGLQFLFEYFSETQRNKGNFPGRFSGRQFSNSRSEMNVSTLELGDSALYLCASLPRAGGTDTQYFGPGTRLTVL.

The chain employs TRBV5-1 and TRBJ1-4, with D tentatively TRBD1 (5 bases). CDR1 SGHRS and CDR2 YFSETQ come from the germline V gene. This CDR3 comprises 14 residues. Trimming took off 3 bases at V and 0 bases at J, with 6 bases between the two ends. The CDR3 region has the DNA TGCGCCAGCAGCTCGACAGCAACTAATGAAAAACTGTTTTTT. It codes for CASSSTATNEKLFF.

The chain couples TRBV29-1 to TRBJ2-7; 8 nucleotides line up with TRBD1. The CDR3 extends over 13 amino acids. J lost 4 bases, V lost 4 bases, and 6 bases had no gene match. Looked up from germline, CDR1 is SQVTM and CDR2 is ANQGSEA. The CDR3 nucleotides are TGCAGCGTTGCCCAGGGGGCTTCTTACGAGCAGTACTTC. Translating it yields CSVAQGASYEQYF.

This clone appeared once. CDR3 protein: CASSSGADQPQHF. CDR3 sequence (DNA): TGCGCCAGCAGCTCTGGGGCGGATCAGCCCCAGCATTTT. The chain combines TRBV5-1 with TRBJ1-5; maybe TRBD1 (5 bases). V was trimmed by 3 bases and J by 5 bases, leaving 9 bases between them. This CDR3 comprises 13 residues. CDR1 and CDR2 from the germline V gene are SGHRS and YFSETQ.

The chain carries TRBV5-1 and TRBJ2-1; perhaps TRBD2 as D (6 bases). CDR3 length equals 15 residues. Trimming removed 0 bases at V and 3 bases at J, with 10 bases between. The germline V gene has CDR1 SGHRS and CDR2 YFSETQ. The CDR3 is CASSLDGSDYNEQFF. As DNA, the CDR3 is TGCGCCAGCAGCTTGGACGGGAGTGACTACAATGAGCAGTTCTTC.

The chain's CDR3 is CASSASVAGDLRYF. The CDR3 DNA sequence: TGTGCCAGCAGTGCCTCGGTAGCGGGAGACCTTCGGTACTTC. V and J are TRBV7-3 and TRBJ2-7; TRBD2 aligns across 9 bases. V shed 6 bases, J shed 12 bases, and the junction held 15 bases outside the gene matches. CDR3 size: 14 residues. Germline CDR1 and CDR2: SGHTA and FQGTGA.

The chain joins TRBV2 to TRBJ2-2; D is possibly TRBD2 (5 bases). The CDR3 contains 15 residues. Per germline, CDR1 SNHLY and CDR2 FYNNEI. V shed 6 bases and J shed 6 bases, with 17 bases lying between them. This CDR3 reads CASRRETSRAGELFF. The DNA of the CDR3 is TGTGCCAGCAGGAGGGAGACCTCGAGGGCCGGGGAGCTGTTTTTT.

V usage is TRBV5-8 and J usage is TRBJ1-1, with D unresolved. This CDR3 spans 14 amino acids. Trimming shortened V by 0 bases and J by 4 bases, and 10 bases separated the two germline ends. CDR1 is SGHTS, CDR2 YDEGEE, per germline. The CDR3 sequence is CASSLDQTVTEAFF. CDR3 coding DNA: TGTGCCAGCAGCTTGGACCAGACTGTCACTGAAGCTTTCTTT.

DNA of the CDR3: TGTGCCAGCAGTTACGGACAGGGCAATCCTGGGGAGCTGTTTTTT. Its protein product is CASSYGQGNPGELFF. The chain is built from TRBV6-7 and TRBJ2-2; 8 nucleotides align to TRBD1. TRBV6-7 is an ORF; its function is uncertain. The CDR3 totals 15 residues. V lost 2 bases and J lost 8; bases outside the gene matches: 7.

Within the sample, this clone is hyperexpanded. V is TRBV10-3 and J is TRBJ2-7, with D perhaps matching TRBD2 (6 bases). Looked up from germline, CDR1 is ENHRY and CDR2 is SYGVKD. Trimming stripped 1 base from V and 7 bases from J, with 17 bases between. The CDR3 covers 15 residues. Written as DNA, the CDR3 is TGTGCCATCAGTGAGTTCGATTACCTAGCGTCGGAGCAGTACTTC. Its protein is CAISEFDYLASEQYF.

The chain has TRBV7-2 and TRBJ2-1; 7 nucleotides line up with TRBD1. Per the germline V gene, CDR1 is SGHTA and CDR2 is FQGNSA. V dropped 4 bases and J dropped 2; count of bases not matched to a gene: 5. The CDR3 spans 15 residues. Here the CDR3 reads CASSSVGTAYNEQFF. CDR3 in DNA: TGTGCCAGCAGCTCCGTCGGGACAGCCTACAATGAGCAGTTCTTC.

This rearrangement joins TRBV7-9 to TRBJ2-7; possibly TRBD1 for D (6 bases). Per germline, CDR1 SEHNR and CDR2 FQNEAQ (reference sequence). Trimming left V 5 bases short and J 2 bases short, with 19 bases between. The CDR3 spans 16 residues. CDR3 sequence (DNA): TGTGCCAGCAGCCCGTTTGATAGGACAGCGACCTACGAGCAGTACTTC. This encodes CASSPFDRTATYEQYF.

V is TRBV27 and J is TRBJ2-5; 13 bases are a match to TRBD2. CDR1 is MNHEY and CDR2 is SMNVEV in the germline V gene (reference sequence). The CDR3 runs to 15 residues. The junction had 3 bases not matched to a gene; V was cut back by 6 bases and J by 2 bases. The CDR3 reads CASSTSGRDQETQYF. CDR3 DNA: TGTGCCAGCAGCACTAGCGGGAGGGATCAAGAGACCCAGTACTTC.